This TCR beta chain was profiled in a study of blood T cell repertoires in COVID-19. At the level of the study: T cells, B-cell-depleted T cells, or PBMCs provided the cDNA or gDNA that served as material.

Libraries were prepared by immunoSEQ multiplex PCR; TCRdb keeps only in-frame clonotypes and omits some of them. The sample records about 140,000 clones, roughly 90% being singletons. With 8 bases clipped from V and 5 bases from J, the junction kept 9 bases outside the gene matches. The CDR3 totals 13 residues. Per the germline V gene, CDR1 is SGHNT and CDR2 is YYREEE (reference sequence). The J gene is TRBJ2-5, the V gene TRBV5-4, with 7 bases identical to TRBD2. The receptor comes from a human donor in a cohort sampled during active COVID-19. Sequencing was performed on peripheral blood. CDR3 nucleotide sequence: TGTGCCAGTCCGGGGGGTCCTGGGGAGACCCAGTACTTC. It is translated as CASPGGPGETQYF.